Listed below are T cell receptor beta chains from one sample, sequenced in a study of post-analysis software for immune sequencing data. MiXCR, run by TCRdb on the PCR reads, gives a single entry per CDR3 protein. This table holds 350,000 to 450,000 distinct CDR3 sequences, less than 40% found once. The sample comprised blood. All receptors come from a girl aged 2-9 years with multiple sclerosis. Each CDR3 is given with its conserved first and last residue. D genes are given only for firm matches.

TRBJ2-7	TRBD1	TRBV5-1	CASSPTGEAEQYF
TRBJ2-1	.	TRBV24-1	CATSDVPNEQFF
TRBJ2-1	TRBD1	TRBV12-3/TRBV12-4	CASRSDRGYEQFF
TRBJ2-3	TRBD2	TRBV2	CASSPGLAGVLYTQYF
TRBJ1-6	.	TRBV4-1	CASSPGGLPPLHF
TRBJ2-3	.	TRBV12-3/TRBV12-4	CASSPTTGSSDAQYF
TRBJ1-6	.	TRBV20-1	CSARDPGDSPLHF
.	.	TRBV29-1	CSVEGDGEYNEQYF
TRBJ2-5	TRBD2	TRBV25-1	CASSVLAGLYQETQYF
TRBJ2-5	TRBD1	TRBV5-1	CASGDGTGGLETQYF
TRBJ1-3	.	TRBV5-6	CASSFRVQGGSGNTTYF
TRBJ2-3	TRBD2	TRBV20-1	CSAERGRSTDTQYF
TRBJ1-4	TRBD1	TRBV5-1	CASSVTGFTNEKLFF
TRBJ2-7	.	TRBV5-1	CASSLVGDSISSYEQYF
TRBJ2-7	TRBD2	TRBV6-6	CASKATSGRTPYEQYF
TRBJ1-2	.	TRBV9	CASSVQNYGYTF
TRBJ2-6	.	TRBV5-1	CASSIVRAGANVLTF
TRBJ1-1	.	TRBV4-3	CASSHITGLGGTEAFF
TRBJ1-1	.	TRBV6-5	CASRRWTEAFF
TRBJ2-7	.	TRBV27	CASASLRKGFEQYF
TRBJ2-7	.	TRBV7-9	CASTRGMAASYEQYF
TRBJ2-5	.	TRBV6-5	CASSYEGYQETQYF
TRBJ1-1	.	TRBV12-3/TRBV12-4	CASSLQGFTEAFF
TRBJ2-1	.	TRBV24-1	CATSDLFRDPNEQFF
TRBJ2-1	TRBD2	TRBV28	CASGAGNSYNEQFF
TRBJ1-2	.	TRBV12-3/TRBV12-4	CASRQRVSGGYTF
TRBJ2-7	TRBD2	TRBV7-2	CASSLARLASGSYEQYF
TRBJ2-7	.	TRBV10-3	CAIAQGREQYF
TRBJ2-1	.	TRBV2	CAGASLSYNEQFF
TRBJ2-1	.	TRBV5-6	CASRLQVGEQFF
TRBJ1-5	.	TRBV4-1	CAVGGTQPQHF
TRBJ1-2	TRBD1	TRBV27	CASSLSGQGTYGYTF
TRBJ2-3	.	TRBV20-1	CSAGGTTADTQYF
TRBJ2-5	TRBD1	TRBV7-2	CASSLGARQGETQYF
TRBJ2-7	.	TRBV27	CASSFRQVPYEQYF
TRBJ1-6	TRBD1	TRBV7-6	CASSSTGGGNSPLHF
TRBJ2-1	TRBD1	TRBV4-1	CASSLDRAESEQFF
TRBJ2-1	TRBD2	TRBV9	CASSVSGGSYNEQFF
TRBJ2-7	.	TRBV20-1	CSARVTGSGRYEQYF
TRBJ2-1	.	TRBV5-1	CASSMDNEQFF
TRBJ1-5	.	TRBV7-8	CASSPPGNRNQPQHF
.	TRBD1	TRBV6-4	CASSGRGFSSYNEQYF
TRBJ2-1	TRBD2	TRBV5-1	CASSLVAGAPNEQFF
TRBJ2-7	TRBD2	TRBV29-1	CSVASIAGGFHEQYF
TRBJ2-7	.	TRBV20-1	CSARGDPGSYEQYF
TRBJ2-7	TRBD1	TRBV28	CASSFTGTGAYEQYF
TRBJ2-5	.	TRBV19	CASSISTETQYF
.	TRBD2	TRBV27	CASSETGVTSGFYEQYF
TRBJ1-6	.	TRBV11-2	CASSLMRDSPLHF
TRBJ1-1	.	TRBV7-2	CASSTQGWGTEAFF
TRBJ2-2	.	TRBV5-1	CASSLGHTGELFF